This T cell receptor beta chain was recorded in a study of molecular identifiers for immune sequencing clone quantification. V was cut by 1 base and J by 0 bases, with 10 bases left in between. Germline lookup yields CDR1 LGHDT and CDR2 YNNKEL (reference sequence). There are 15 residues in the CDR3. Making the bulk TCR libraries relied on previously described methods and listed TCR primers. TCRdb recomputed calls from the PCR reads with MiXCR, one row per CDR3 protein. The data contain about 100,000 distinct CDR3 sequences, under 40% of them seen just once; the ten biggest clones take up about 4.2%. Naive CD8 T cell sorting was performed on the CD8+CD4-CCR7+CD45RA+ phenotype.

Sample: naive CD8+ T cells from blood, with Jurkat cell RNA spiked in. Indicated subset: FACS-sorted CD8+CD4-CCR7+CD45RA+ naive T cells. The gene calls are TRBV3-1 and TRBJ2-7, with D unclear. The TCR sequence derives from a human donor in good health. Some libraries in this study had Jurkat cell RNA spiked in. The CDR3 sequence: CASSQGFGLSYEQYF. The DNA of the CDR3 is TGTGCCAGCAGCCAAGGGTTCGGCCTCTCCTACGAGCAGTACTTC.